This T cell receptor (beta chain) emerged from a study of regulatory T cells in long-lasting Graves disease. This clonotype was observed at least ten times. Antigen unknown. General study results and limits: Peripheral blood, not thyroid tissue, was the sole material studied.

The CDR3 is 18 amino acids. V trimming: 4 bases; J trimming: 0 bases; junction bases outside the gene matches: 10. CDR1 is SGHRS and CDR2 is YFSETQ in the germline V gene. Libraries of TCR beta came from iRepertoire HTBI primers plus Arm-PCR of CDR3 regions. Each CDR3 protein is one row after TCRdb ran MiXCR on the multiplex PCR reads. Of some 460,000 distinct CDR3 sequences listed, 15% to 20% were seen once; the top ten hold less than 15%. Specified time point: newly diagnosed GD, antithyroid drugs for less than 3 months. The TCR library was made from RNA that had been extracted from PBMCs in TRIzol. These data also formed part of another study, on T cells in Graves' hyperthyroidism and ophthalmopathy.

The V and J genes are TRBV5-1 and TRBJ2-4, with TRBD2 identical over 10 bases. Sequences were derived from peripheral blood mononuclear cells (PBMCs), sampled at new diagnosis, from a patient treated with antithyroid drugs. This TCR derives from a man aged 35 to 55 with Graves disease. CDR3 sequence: CASSTRAGGGLAKNIQYF. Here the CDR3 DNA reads TGCGCCAGCAGCACCAGAGCGGGAGGGGGTCTAGCCAAAAACATTCAGTACTTC.